A single sample is the source of the 29 T cell receptor beta chains below, sequenced in a study of CD8 T cells in ankylosing spondylitis. TCRdb itself ran the 5' RACE reads through MiXCR, one entry per CDR3 protein. The sample lists about 160,000 distinct CDR3 sequences; approximately 20% were seen once. The sequencing sample was made of blood, either unsorted or a sorted T cell fraction (not recorded which). The receptors come from a male donor with ankylosing spondylitis or in good health (not recorded which).

The sample holds a few counts of this clonotype. This chain links TRBV7-3 with TRBJ2-3; the D gene is possibly TRBD2 (6 bases). This CDR3 has 18 amino acids. The V and J ends lost 0 bases and 5 bases respectively, with 21 bases between them. Germline-derived CDR1 and CDR2 are SGHTA and FQGTGA. CDR3 coding DNA: TGTGCCAGCAGCTTAACCCGTCATCGGGTAGGGGAGGAAGATACGCAGTATTTT. Protein: CASSLTRHRVGEEDTQYF.

The sample holds many counts of this clonotype. The rearrangement joins TRBV12-3 or TRBV12-4 to TRBJ2-7; 14 bases align to TRBD2. The CDR3 extends over 14 amino acids. With 6 bases clipped from V and 4 bases from J, the junction kept 2 bases outside the gene matches. In DNA, the CDR3 is TGTGCCAGCAGGGGGACTAGCGGGGGTTACGAGCAGTACTTC. This gives the protein CASRGTSGGYEQYF.

CDR3 bases: TGTGCCAGCAGTTTACTCCCAGATACGCAGTATTTT. Residues: CASSLLPDTQYF. The chain links TRBV28 to TRBJ2-3; D is undetermined. This CDR3 has 12 residues. With 2 bases removed from V and 4 bases from J, the gap between germline ends came to 4 bases. Per germline, CDR1 MDHEN and CDR2 SYDVKM.

CDR3 loop: CASSPREGGNTEAFF. CDR3 nucleotide sequence: TGCGCCAGCAGCCCCCGGGAGGGGGGAAACACTGAAGCTTTCTTT. The chain carries TRBV5-1 and TRBJ1-1; the D gene is possibly TRBD1 (6 bases). From germline, CDR1 is SGHRS and CDR2 YFSETQ. The V end was cut by 4 bases, the J end by 2 bases, with 15 bases between. This CDR3 is 15 amino acids long.

Many counts were recorded for this clonotype. The genes are TRBV5-1 and TRBJ1-5; a weak D match, TRBD1 (5 bases). This CDR3 contains 15 residues. Germline values: CDR1 SGHRS, CDR2 YFSETQ. Trimming took 2 bases from V and 3 from J, leaving 12 bases between them. CDR3: CASSLTGGSNQPQHF. The CDR3 coding sequence is TGCGCCAGCAGCTTAACGGGGGGATCCAATCAGCCCCAGCATTTT.

In this sample, this clonotype turned up a few times. The V gene is TRBV29-1, the J gene TRBJ2-3, with 7 bases aligning to TRBD2. Per germline, CDR1 SQVTM and CDR2 ANQGSEA. This CDR3 contains 13 residues. V lost 5 bases and J lost 5; bases outside the gene matches: 7. The CDR3: CSVRRELGDTQYF. The CDR3 nucleotides read TGCAGCGTTCGGCGGGAGCTTGGAGATACGCAGTATTTT.

This sequence joins TRBV5-1 and TRBJ2-6; TRBD2 might be the D (6 bases). V was clipped by 4 bases and J by 8 bases, with 13 bases between them. CDR1 and CDR2 from the germline V gene are SGHRS and YFSETQ. The CDR3 extends over 14 amino acids. The CDR3 is CASSEMGGPNVLTF. In DNA form, the CDR3 reads TGCGCCAGCAGCGAGATGGGAGGACCCAACGTCCTGACTTTC.

This clonotype was recorded at least ten times. This sequence joins TRBV6-1 and TRBJ1-5, with TRBD1 matching 7 bases. The ends lost 5 bases at V and 2 bases at J; junction bases unmatched: 6. Germline assignment: CDR1 MNHNS and CDR2 SASEGT. This CDR3 region has 15 residues. The CDR3 nucleotides read TGTGCCAGCAGTCTAACAGGGGACGGCAATCAGCCCCAGCATTTT. This codes for CASSLTGDGNQPQHF.

This clonotype was found many times. This chain uses TRBV2 with TRBJ1-5; TRBD1 matches 12 bases. CDR1 and CDR2 from the germline V gene are SNHLY and FYNNEI. There are 15 residues in the CDR3. V was pared by 6 bases and J by 3 bases, with 3 bases of the junction left unmatched. The CDR3 sequence is CASRGQGAINQPQHF. CDR3 DNA sequence: TGTGCCAGCAGGGGACAGGGGGCTATCAATCAGCCCCAGCATTTT.

This clonotype came up many times. This chain links TRBV5-1 with TRBJ1-2; TRBD1 agrees at 8 bases. The germline V gene has CDR1 SGHRS and CDR2 YFSETQ. The V and J ends lost 0 bases and 8 bases, in that order; junction bases with no gene match: 15. The CDR3 contains 17 residues. The CDR3 loop reads CASSLDLSVAGGKGYTF. DNA of the CDR3: TGCGCCAGCAGCTTGGATCTTTCGGTGGCAGGGGGCAAGGGCTACACCTTC.

This clonotype occurred many times. The chain combines TRBV11-2 with TRBJ2-1; D unclear. V was clipped by 1 base and J by 2 bases, with 9 bases between them. From germline, CDR1 is SGHAT and CDR2 FQNNGV. The CDR3 is 15 amino acids. The CDR3 region is CASSLGRKPYNEQFF. Written as DNA, the CDR3 is TGTGCCAGCAGCTTAGGCCGGAAACCCTACAATGAGCAGTTCTTC.

A word on this clonotype: Germline and junction disagree at one end, which may indicate a read error. The chain recombines TRBV7-2 with TRBJ2-2, with D perhaps TRBD2 (6 bases). Germline V gene lookup returns CDR1 SGHTA and CDR2 FQGNSA. The CDR3 is 15 amino acids. The CDR3 DNA sequence: TGTGCCGGCAGCTCGGGGCGGGGAGACACCGGGGAGCTGTTTTTT. Translating it yields CAGSSGRGDTGELFF.

The table lists this clonotype with many counts. This chain links TRBV5-1 with TRBJ2-2; D is possibly TRBD1 (6 bases). Trimming stripped 5 bases from V and 4 bases from J, with 12 bases between. This CDR3 is 14 amino acids long. CDR1 is SGHRS, CDR2 YFSETQ, per germline. CDR3: CASRKDSPTGELFF. Here the CDR3 DNA reads TGCGCCAGCAGGAAGGACAGTCCCACCGGGGAGCTGTTTTTT.

J is TRBJ1-5 and V is TRBV5-5, with D perhaps TRBD1 (5 bases). Germline assignment: CDR1 SGHKS and CDR2 YYEKEE (reference sequence). Trimming stripped 0 bases from V and 4 bases from J, with 8 bases between. The CDR3 totals 14 residues. CDR3 DNA sequence: TGTGCCAGCAGCTTGGAAGGGGAGAATCAGCCCCAGCATTTT. The encoded protein is CASSLEGENQPQHF.

In this sample, this clonotype turned up many times. The genes are TRBV15 and TRBJ2-1; D unclear. CDR3 length: 15 residues. Germline V gene data show CDR1 as LNHNV and CDR2 as YYDKDF (reference sequence). V shed 1 base and J shed 0 bases, with 7 bases lying between them. CDR3 sequence: CATSRVRSSYNEQFF. The CDR3 DNA is TGTGCCACCAGCAGAGTCAGGAGCTCCTACAATGAGCAGTTCTTC.

As DNA, the CDR3 is TGTGCCAGCAGCCGGACTAGTCAAGAGACCCAGTACTTC. This codes for CASSRTSQETQYF. The rearrangement uses TRBV5-4 and TRBJ2-5, with TRBD2 matching 7 bases. The V segment lost 4 bases and the J segment 2 bases; nucleotides outside the gene matches: 2. CDR3 size: 13 residues. Germline loops: CDR1 SGHNT, CDR2 YYREEE (reference sequence).

With respect to this clonotype: A much larger clone lies one base from this, so it may be a read error. The chain combines TRBV12-3 or TRBV12-4 with TRBJ1-5; D is ambiguous. The CDR3 covers 14 residues. The DNA of the CDR3 is TGTGCCAACAGTTCCGGGCGGAGCAATCAGCCCCAGCATTTT. This sequence encodes CANSSGRSNQPQHF.

This clonotype showed up many times. This chain links TRBV20-1 with TRBJ1-1, with D possibly being TRBD1 (6 bases). CDR1 and CDR2 (germline): DFQATT, SNEGSKA (reference sequence). CDR3 length: 13 amino acids. V dropped 5 bases and J dropped 1 base, with 11 bases sitting between them. CDR3 in DNA: TGCAGTGCTCTCAGGGGAGCGAACACTGAAGCTTTCTTT. This codes for CSALRGANTEAFF.

As concerns this clonotype: A much larger clone is a single base away; this may be a read error. The CDR3 DNA is TGCGCCAACCGACGGACTAGCGGATACAATGAGCAGTTCTTC. Translation gives CANRRTSGYNEQFF. This sequence joins TRBV5-1 and TRBJ2-1; 10 nucleotides agree with TRBD2. With 9 bases clipped from V and 4 bases from J, the junction kept 7 bases outside the gene matches. CDR1 is SGHRS and CDR2 is YFSETQ in the germline V gene. The CDR3 extends over 14 amino acids. Together with reference TRBV5-1 and TRBJ2-1, the CDR3 gives the full variable domain: KAGVTQTPRYLIKTRGQQVTLSCSPISGHRSVSWYQQTPGQGLQFLFEYFSETQRNKGNFPGRFSGRQFSNSRSEMNVSTLELGDSALYLCANRRTSGYNEQFFGPGTRLTVL.

J is TRBJ2-3 and V is TRBV24-1; D is ambiguous. Per germline, CDR1 KGHDR and CDR2 SFDVKD. Trimming left V 2 bases short and J 4 bases short, with 6 bases between. This CDR3 is 13 amino acids long. The CDR3 sequence: CATSDSVPDTQYF. CDR3 DNA: TGTGCCACCAGTGATTCGGTCCCAGATACGCAGTATTTT.

This clonotype was recorded many times. The J gene is TRBJ2-7, the V gene TRBV5-1; 10 nucleotides line up with TRBD2. The germline V gene encodes CDR1 SGHRS and CDR2 YFSETQ. The length of the CDR3 is 15 residues. Unmatched junction bases numbered 3, after V lost 0 bases and J lost 3 bases. The CDR3 DNA reads as TGCGCCAGCAGCTTGGTGTCTAGCGGGAGCTACGAGCAGTACTTC. Translation gives CASSLVSSGSYEQYF.

The V and J genes are TRBV18 and TRBJ2-5, with TRBD1 identical over 10 bases. Germline V gives CDR1 KGHSH, CDR2 LQKENI. The length of the CDR3 is 15 residues. The V segment lost 6 bases and the J segment 4 bases; nucleotides outside the gene matches: 8. The CDR3 sequence: CASSSGTGEGETQYF. Here the CDR3 DNA reads TGTGCCAGCTCGTCCGGGACAGGGGAAGGAGAGACCCAGTACTTC.

This clonotype showed up just a few times. The chain links TRBV28 to TRBJ1-6; D remains unclear. Germline CDR1 and CDR2: MDHEN and SYDVKM. This CDR3 has 11 residues. V lost 1 base and J lost 11, with 3 bases in between. Written as DNA, the CDR3 is TGTGCCAGCAGTTTATCACCACCCCTCCACTTT. Translated, it gives CASSLSPPLHF.

On this clonotype: It may be a read error: a sequence one base away is much more abundant. The J gene is TRBJ1-5, the V gene TRBV11-2, with no clear D. Germline-derived CDR1 and CDR2 are SGHAT and FQNNGV. The CDR3 contains 14 residues. The DNA for the CDR3 is TGTGCCAGCAGCTTAGAAGGTAGCAATCGGCCCCAGCATTTT. This translates into CASSLEGSNRPQHF.

The chain combines TRBV28 with TRBJ2-1; 10 bases fit TRBD1. The CDR3 covers 21 residues. V lost 5 bases to trimming and J lost 5 bases; unmatched junction nucleotides: 24. Germline V gene sequence: CDR1 MDHEN, CDR2 SYDVKM. DNA of the CDR3: TGTGCCAGCAGTGGGACAGGGGCTTGGCTAGCGGAGCCGCTCCCTCACAATGAGCAGTTCTTC. Residues: CASSGTGAWLAEPLPHNEQFF.

V is TRBV10-3 and J is TRBJ2-1; D unresolved. Germline CDR1 reads ENHRY; CDR2 reads SYGVKD. The germline V and J ends were trimmed by 2 bases and 8 bases, with 13 bases remaining between them. CDR3 length: 14 residues. This CDR3 is CAISEPADADEQFF. CDR3 sequence (DNA): TGTGCCATCAGTGAGCCAGCTGATGCTGATGAGCAGTTCTTC.

This clonotype occurred many times. The CDR3 here is CASSLDVWAGGHNEQFF. DNA for the CDR3: TGCGCCAGCAGCTTGGACGTCTGGGCGGGAGGTCACAATGAGCAGTTCTTC. The chain uses TRBV5-1 and TRBJ2-1, with TRBD2 matching 8 bases. The ends lost 0 bases at V and 5 bases at J; junction bases unmatched: 10. The CDR3 loop spans 17 amino acids. The germline gives CDR1 SGHRS, CDR2 YFSETQ. The whole variable domain, filled in from reference TRBV5-1 and TRBJ2-1, reads KAGVTQTPRYLIKTRGQQVTLSCSPISGHRSVSWYQQTPGQGLQFLFEYFSETQRNKGNFPGRFSGRQFSNSRSEMNVSTLELGDSALYLCASSLDVWAGGHNEQFFGPGTRLTVL.

This clonotype came up many times. This chain joins TRBV12-3 or TRBV12-4 and TRBJ2-7; 8 positions match TRBD2. J gave up 0 bases and V 4 bases, and 5 bases lay outside the gene matches. This CDR3 contains 15 residues. As DNA, the CDR3 is TGTGCCAGCAGTTATATAGCGGGGACCTCCTACGAGCAGTACTTC. It codes for CASSYIAGTSYEQYF.

With regard to this clonotype: A read error is possible here, since a much larger clone lies one base away. The rearrangement links TRBV5-1 to TRBJ2-2; 12 bases are a match to TRBD2. This CDR3 contains 15 residues. The V and J ends lost 5 bases and 5 bases, in that order; junction bases with no gene match: 4. Per germline, CDR1 SGHRS and CDR2 YFSETQ. The CDR3 nucleotides read TGCGCCAGCAGTTCTAGCGGGAGGGAAACCGGGGAGCTGTTTTTT. Translating gives CASSSSGRETGELFF.